This TCR beta chain was identified during a study of blood T cell repertoires in COVID-19. V lost 1 base, J lost 0 bases, and 3 bases stayed unmatched. Germline V CDR1 and CDR2: MNHEY, SVGEGT. There are 15 residues in the CDR3. Source study methods: Reference gene primer amplification yielded estimated nucleated cell counts. Sequencing used immunoSEQ multiplex PCR; TCRdb keeps in-frame clones, though not all of them. The V and J calls and clone size were taken over from that table, and D and trimming were inferred from the DNA. The repertoire holds some 250,000 clones, with around 90% as singletons. This receptor was obtained from a woman aged 60-75 years with COVID-19, enrolled during active disease. Source material: peripheral blood. The chain is built from TRBV6-2 or TRBV6-3 and TRBJ2-7, with 7 positions matching TRBD1. The CDR3 DNA is TGTGCCAGCAGTTACTTAGGGGGCCTCTCCTACGAGCAGTACTTC. Its translation: CASSYLGGLSYEQYF.